This is a list of T cell receptor beta chains from one sample in a study of blood T cell repertoires in COVID-19. The protocol was immunoSEQ multiplex PCR, while the TCRdb copy is restricted to in-frame clones and leaves out a portion. This table holds 140,000 to 150,000 clones, roughly 89% found once. Sequenced: PBMCs or T cells enriched from blood (not recorded which). These receptors originate from a woman between 50 and 59 years old who had been exposed to COVID-19. CDR3s include the opening cysteine and the closing phenylalanine or tryptophan. A D gene is named only where the DNA matches it firmly. Some rows mark clone size as missing; the rest say once, few, many or name a class of expanded clone.

CDR3 DNA,CDR3 protein,clone size,J gene,CDR3 length,D gene,V gene
TGTGCCAGTAGTATGAGTGGGACAGGGGGTAGCTACACCTTC,CASSMSGTGGSYTF,.,TRBJ1-2,14,TRBD1,TRBV19
TGCAGTGCACGACTAGTCAATGAGCAGTTCTTC,CSARLVNEQFF,.,TRBJ2-1,11,.,TRBV20-1
TGTGCCAGTAGTATTCCGTATCAGCCCCAGCATTTT,CASSIPYQPQHF,.,TRBJ1-5,12,.,TRBV19
TGTGCCAGCAGCGTAGGGCACAGGGTAAGAACCGGGGAGCTGTTTTTT,CASSVGHRVRTGELFF,.,TRBJ2-2,16,.,TRBV9
TGTGCCAGCAGCCTGTGGCGGGAGGCGAGCTCCTACAATGAGCAGTTCTTC,CASSLWREASSYNEQFF,.,TRBJ2-1,17,TRBD2,TRBV5-6
TGTGCCACCAGCAGGCGATCCACCGGGGAGCTGTTTTTT,CATSRRSTGELFF,.,TRBJ2-2,13,.,TRBV15
TGTGCCAGCAGCCCTTGGGGCCCCGGGGAGCTGTTTTTT,CASSPWGPGELFF,.,TRBJ2-2,13,.,TRBV7-9
TGTGCCAGCAGTCTATTGACAGCGAGCTATGGCTACACCTTC,CASSLLTASYGYTF,.,TRBJ1-2,14,.,TRBV6-5
TGCGCCAGCAGCTTGGCCGGGAACTCTGGAAACACCATATATTTT,CASSLAGNSGNTIYF,.,TRBJ1-3,15,.,TRBV5-1
TGTGCCAGCAGCTCCTCCGGGACAGGGACATTGTCGGAGTTCTTC,CASSSSGTGTLSEFF,.,TRBJ2-1,15,TRBD1,TRBV7-2
TGTGCCAGCAGTATCGACAGGGGGGTAGGGGAAAAACTGTTTTTT,CASSIDRGVGEKLFF,.,TRBJ1-4,15,TRBD1,TRBV6-5
TGTGCCAGCAGCTTAGCGTCCCTTTTGGGGGCCCGTGAAGCTTTCTTT,CASSLASLLGAREAFF,.,TRBJ1-1,16,.,TRBV7-9
TGTGCCAGCAGCAGATGGCCCAAAGCAAGCGGGGGGACTGAAGCTTTCTTT,CASSRWPKASGGTEAFF,.,TRBJ1-1,17,.,TRBV7-8
TGTGCCAGTAGTATAGGGACGGACATCTATGGCTACACCTTC,CASSIGTDIYGYTF,once,TRBJ1-2,14,.,TRBV19
TGTGCCAGCAGCCAGGGAGGATTTGACGGGGAGCTGTTTTTT,CASSQGGFDGELFF,.,TRBJ2-2,14,.,TRBV6-5
TGTGCCAGTTCGACAGGGGCCCTCGGGAGGAGCCAGCATTTT,CASSTGALGRSQHF,few,TRBJ1-5,14,TRBD1,TRBV6-6
TGTGCCAGCAGACGCGTGGGGGGGCCGTACCTGGAGACCCAGTACTTC,CASRRVGGPYLETQYF,.,TRBJ2-5,16,.,TRBV6-4
TGTGCCAGCAGGGGGACAGGGGGCTGGGTGAATGAAAAACTGTTTTTT,CASRGTGGWVNEKLFF,few,TRBJ1-4,16,TRBD1,TRBV27
TGCAGCGCCAGCGGGGGGGCCGTTGAGACCCAGTACTTC,CSASGGAVETQYF,.,TRBJ2-5,13,TRBD2,TRBV29-1
TGCGCCAGCAGTTATCCGGGACTGATGGGTTCGGACGCTTTCTTT,CASSYPGLMGSDAFF,.,TRBJ1-1,15,.,TRBV5-1
TGTGCCAGCAGCTTAAATAAGGGAGGGTTGGCTTTCTTT,CASSLNKGGLAFF,few,TRBJ1-1,13,.,TRBV11-3
TGTGCCAGCAGCTCGCAAATTACAAGGGGAGGCCAAGGCTACGAGCAGTACTTC,CASSSQITRGGQGYEQYF,.,TRBJ2-7,18,.,TRBV11-2
TGTGCCTGGAGTCCTTCCGGGACTAGCAAATATTTT,CAWSPSGTSKYF,.,TRBJ2-3,12,TRBD2,TRBV30
TGTGCCAGCAGCTTAGGGGGGGGCCCCTACGACGAGCAGTACTTC,CASSLGGGPYDEQYF,.,TRBJ2-7,15,.,TRBV7-6
TGTGCCAGCAGTCGGGACAGCTCTGGGGCCAACGTCCTGACTTTC,CASSRDSSGANVLTF,.,TRBJ2-6,15,TRBD1,TRBV6-1
TGTGCCAGCAGCTTGAAGGGGGCTGGTGAAAAACTGTTTTTT,CASSLKGAGEKLFF,.,TRBJ1-4,14,TRBD1,TRBV7-9
TGTGCCAGCAGTTCTCGGACAGGGGGGAACTCTGGGGCCAACGTCCTGACTTTC,CASSSRTGGNSGANVLTF,.,TRBJ2-6,18,TRBD1,TRBV27
TGTGCCGGGGGCGCTAGTCTATACGAGCAGTACTTC,CAGGASLYEQYF,.,TRBJ2-7,12,.,TRBV30
TGTGCCAGCAGCTTAGGACAGAGCTATGGCTACACCTTC,CASSLGQSYGYTF,.,TRBJ1-2,13,.,TRBV7-2
TGCACCAGCAGCCAAGATCGGCGGGGCCTCTACGAGCAGTACTTC,CTSSQDRRGLYEQYF,.,TRBJ2-7,15,.,TRBV1
TGTGCCAGCAGTTTACTAGCGGGAGCGGGTAAAGAGACCCAGTACTTC,CASSLLAGAGKETQYF,.,TRBJ2-5,16,TRBD2,TRBV27
TGCGCCAGCAGCTTACAGGGGGCGGTCGGGGAGCTGTTTTTT,CASSLQGAVGELFF,.,TRBJ2-2,14,TRBD1,TRBV5-1
TGTGCCAGCAGCTTAGGGGGCGCGGGGTTCACTGAAGCTTTCTTT,CASSLGGAGFTEAFF,.,TRBJ1-1,15,.,TRBV7-9
TGTGCCAGCAGCCCGGTCGTAGGGGCCGGGGAGCTGTTTTTT,CASSPVVGAGELFF,once,TRBJ2-2,14,.,TRBV3-1/TRBV3-2
TGTGCCAGCAGCAGTTCCATCACACGTGACCTAGCGCAGGGTACACCCCTCCACTTT,CASSSSITRDLAQGTPLHF,.,TRBJ1-6,19,.,TRBV9
TGTGCCAGCAGCTTCTTTACAGGGAACGGCTACGAGCAGTACTTC,CASSFFTGNGYEQYF,.,TRBJ2-7,15,.,TRBV7-2
TGTGCCAGCAGTTCCACCACGACAGGGATTGTGAAGACCCAGTACTTC,CASSSTTTGIVKTQYF,.,TRBJ2-5,16,TRBD1,TRBV6-5
TGTGCCAGCAGCTTAATCGGCAGGGATGGAAGCAATCAGCCCCAGCATTTT,CASSLIGRDGSNQPQHF,.,TRBJ1-5,17,.,TRBV7-4
TGCGCCAGCAGCCAAGATTTAGGGGTGACCGGGGAGCTGTTTTTT,CASSQDLGVTGELFF,.,TRBJ2-2,15,.,TRBV4-1
TGTGCCAACTGTTTCCCAAGAGGGGGATGTGTAGTCGGGGAGCTGTTTTTT,CANCFPRGGCVVGELFF,once,TRBJ2-2,17,.,TRBV25-1
TGTGCCAGCAGCCAAGCCTCGCTCGGAGGGGAGACCCAGTACTTC,CASSQASLGGETQYF,once,TRBJ2-5,15,.,TRBV4-2
TGTGCCAGCAGCTCGCGACAGGGGACCTATCAGCCCCAGCATTTT,CASSSRQGTYQPQHF,.,TRBJ1-5,15,TRBD1,TRBV7-2
TGTGCCAGCAGCCAACCTGGGAGGGCGGGAGCTTTCTTT,CASSQPGRAGAFF,.,TRBJ1-1,13,.,TRBV3-1/TRBV3-2
TGTGCCAGCAGCTTTCAGGAATTCCTCTATGGCTACACCTTC,CASSFQEFLYGYTF,.,TRBJ1-2,14,.,TRBV7-9
TGTGCCAGCAGCTTAGTCCAGGGGTCTTACGAAAAACTGTTTTTT,CASSLVQGSYEKLFF,few,TRBJ1-4,15,.,TRBV11-1
TGTGCCAGCAGTACATTAGGGCAGGGGTCGAACACCATATATTTT,CASSTLGQGSNTIYF,.,TRBJ1-3,15,.,TRBV27
TGTGCCAGTCTATATCCTCCCACAGGAGGCAATCAGCCCCAGCATTTT,CASLYPPTGGNQPQHF,once,TRBJ1-5,16,.,TRBV21-1
TGTGCCAGCAGCGTAGGCCGAGGACAAGAGACCCAGTACTTC,CASSVGRGQETQYF,.,TRBJ2-5,14,.,TRBV9
TGTGCCAGCACCGAGGATGGACAGGGGGCATGGGTACACAATCAGCCCCAGCATTTT,CASTEDGQGAWVHNQPQHF,.,TRBJ1-5,19,TRBD1,TRBV2
TGTGCCAGCAGCTCCGGGACAGCGTACCAAGAGACCCAGTACTTC,CASSSGTAYQETQYF,.,TRBJ2-5,15,TRBD1,TRBV7-2
TGTGCTAGTGGTTTGGCGGGACTAGCAGGGGAGACCCAGTACTTC,CASGLAGLAGETQYF,.,TRBJ2-5,15,TRBD2,TRBV12-5
TGTGCCACCGGGACTAGCGGGTCCCCCTACGAGCAGTACTTC,CATGTSGSPYEQYF,.,TRBJ2-7,14,TRBD2,TRBV10-3
TGTGCCAGCAGCTTATCGGGAGGGAGGATCTACAATGAGCAGTTCTTC,CASSLSGGRIYNEQFF,.,TRBJ2-1,16,TRBD2,TRBV11-2
TGTGCCATCAGTGAAGGACAACTAGCGGAGGCCCACAATGAGCAGTTCTTC,CAISEGQLAEAHNEQFF,.,TRBJ2-1,17,TRBD2,TRBV10-3